These 2 T cell receptor beta chains originate from one sample sequenced in a study of T cell responses to AZD1222 COVID-19 vaccine. TCRdb keeps only in-frame clones here, not all; method: immunoSEQ multiplex PCR. The table includes 120,000 to 150,000 clones, about nine tenths detected once. The sequencing here drew on peripheral blood, taken on day 0 of AZD1222 vaccination. These receptors all stem from an adult in good health.

This clone was detected a few times. The chain carries TRBV6-5 and TRBJ2-7; D is undetermined. This CDR3 has 15 residues. The germline V gene has CDR1 MNHEY and CDR2 SVGAGI. V lost 0 bases to trimming and J lost 1 base, with 10 bases between them. The CDR3 loop reads CASSYSTLGSYEQYF. The CDR3 DNA reads as TGTGCCAGCAGTTACTCAACCCTAGGGTCCTACGAGCAGTACTTC.

This sequence joins TRBV5-6 and TRBJ2-7; D is unclear. Trimming cost V 0 bases and J 4 bases, with 8 bases left between them. This CDR3 is built from 13 residues. Germline V CDR1 and CDR2: SGHDT, YYEEEE. In DNA, the CDR3 is TGTGCCAGCAGCTTGGTCACGAAGTACGAGCAGTACTTC. Encoded protein: CASSLVTKYEQYF.